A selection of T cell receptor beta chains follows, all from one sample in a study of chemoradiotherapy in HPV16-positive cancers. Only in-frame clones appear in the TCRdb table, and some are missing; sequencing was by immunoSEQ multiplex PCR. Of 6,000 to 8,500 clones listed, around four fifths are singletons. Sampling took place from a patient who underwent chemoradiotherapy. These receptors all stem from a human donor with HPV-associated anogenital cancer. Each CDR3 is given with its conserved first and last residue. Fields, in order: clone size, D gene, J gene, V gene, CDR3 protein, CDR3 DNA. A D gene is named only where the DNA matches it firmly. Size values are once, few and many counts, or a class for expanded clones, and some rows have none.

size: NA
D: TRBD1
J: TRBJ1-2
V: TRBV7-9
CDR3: CASSLDPGGFDGYTF
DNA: TGTGCCAGCAGCTTAGACCCAGGGGGCTTCGATGGCTACACCTTC

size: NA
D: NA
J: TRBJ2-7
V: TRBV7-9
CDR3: CASSSGGMPSYEQYF
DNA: TGTGCCAGCAGCTCAGGCGGGATGCCCTCCTACGAGCAGTACTTC

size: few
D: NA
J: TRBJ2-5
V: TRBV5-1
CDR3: CASSYVRSGAQETQYF
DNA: TGCGCCAGCAGCTACGTTCGGTCGGGGGCCCAAGAGACCCAGTACTTC

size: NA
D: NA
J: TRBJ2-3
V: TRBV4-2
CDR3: CASSQGGIPRTDTQYF
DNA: TGTGCCAGCAGCCAAGGGGGTATCCCCCGTACAGATACGCAGTATTTT

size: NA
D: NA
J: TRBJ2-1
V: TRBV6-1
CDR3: CASTRRYNEQFF
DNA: TGTGCCAGCACGAGGAGGTACAATGAGCAGTTCTTC

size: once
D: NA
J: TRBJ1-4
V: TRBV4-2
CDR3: CASSRSLQAKVEKLFF
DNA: TGTGCCAGCAGCCGAAGTCTACAGGCGAAAGTTGAAAAACTGTTTTTT

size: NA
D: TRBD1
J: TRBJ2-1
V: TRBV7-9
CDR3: CASSSSGQAIYLDEQFF
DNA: TGTGCCAGCAGCTCTTCGGGACAGGCCATCTATCTTGATGAGCAGTTCTTC

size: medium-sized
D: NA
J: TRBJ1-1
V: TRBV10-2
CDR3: CASSSSGMNTEAFF
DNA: TGCGCCAGCAGCTCTTCGGGAATGAACACTGAAGCTTTCTTT

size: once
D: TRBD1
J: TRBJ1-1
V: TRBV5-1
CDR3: CASSPETGMDTEAFF
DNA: TGCGCCAGCAGCCCTGAGACAGGGATGGACACTGAAGCTTTCTTT

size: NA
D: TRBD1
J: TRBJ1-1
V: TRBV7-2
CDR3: CASSPGQGAFTEAFF
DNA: TGTGCCAGCAGCCCCGGACAGGGGGCTTTCACTGAAGCTTTCTTT

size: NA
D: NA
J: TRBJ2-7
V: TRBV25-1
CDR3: CASSERSAGRKTYEQYF
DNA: TGTGCCAGCAGTGAACGGTCAGCAGGGAGGAAAACCTACGAGCAGTACTTC

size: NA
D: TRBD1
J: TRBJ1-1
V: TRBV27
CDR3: CASSFGTGAQAFF
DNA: TGTGCCAGCAGTTTTGGTACAGGGGCACAAGCTTTCTTT

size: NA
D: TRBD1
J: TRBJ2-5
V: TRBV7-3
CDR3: CASSGQASGTQYF
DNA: TGTGCCAGCAGCGGACAGGCTTCGGGGACCCAGTACTTC

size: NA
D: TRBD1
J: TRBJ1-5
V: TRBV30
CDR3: CAWTPTGRGDQPQHF
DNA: TGTGCCTGGACTCCGACAGGGCGCGGGGATCAGCCCCAGCATTTT

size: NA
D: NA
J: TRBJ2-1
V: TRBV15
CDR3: CATSWLRGPLNEQFF
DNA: TGTGCCACCAGCTGGCTCCGGGGACCCCTCAATGAGCAGTTCTTC

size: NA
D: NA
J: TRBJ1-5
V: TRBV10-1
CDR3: CASSESFGVCRERDSNQPQHF
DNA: TGCGCCAGCAGTGAGTCATTTGGGGTTTGCAGGGAGCGGGATAGCAATCAGCCCCAGCATTTT

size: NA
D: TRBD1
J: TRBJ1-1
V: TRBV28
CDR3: CASIGQGRFGRTSTEAFF
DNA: TGTGCCAGCATCGGACAGGGGAGATTCGGTCGGACGAGCACTGAAGCTTTCTTT

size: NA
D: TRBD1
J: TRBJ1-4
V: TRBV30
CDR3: CAWAKGALNEKLFF
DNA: TGTGCCTGGGCAAAGGGGGCGCTTAATGAAAAACTGTTTTTT

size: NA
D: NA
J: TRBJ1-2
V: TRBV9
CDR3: CASSETGTKDGYTF
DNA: TGTGCCAGCAGCGAAACAGGGACTAAGGATGGCTACACCTTC

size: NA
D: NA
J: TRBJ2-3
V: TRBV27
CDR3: CASSSTSTDTQYF
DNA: TGTGCCAGCAGTTCGACTAGCACAGATACGCAGTATTTT

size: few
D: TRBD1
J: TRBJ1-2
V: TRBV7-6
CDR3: CASSPTGQGWGYTF
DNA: TGTGCCAGCAGCCCAACGGGACAGGGTTGGGGCTACACCTTC

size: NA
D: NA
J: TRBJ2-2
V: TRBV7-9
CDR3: CASSLDPGGELFF
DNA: TGTGCCAGCAGCTTAGATCCCGGCGGGGAGCTGTTTTTT

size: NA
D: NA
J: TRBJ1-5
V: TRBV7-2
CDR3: CASSLEGGRVGNQPQHF
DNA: TGTGCCAGCAGCTTAGAAGGAGGAAGGGTGGGCAATCAGCCCCAGCATTTT

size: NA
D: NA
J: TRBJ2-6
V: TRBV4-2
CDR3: CASSPVGVYSGANVLTF
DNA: TGTGCCAGCAGTCCCGTCGGGGTTTACTCTGGGGCCAACGTCCTGACTTTC

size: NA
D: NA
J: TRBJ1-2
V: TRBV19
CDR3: CASSIDRNYGYTF
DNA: TGTGCCAGTAGTATAGATCGAAACTATGGCTACACCTTC

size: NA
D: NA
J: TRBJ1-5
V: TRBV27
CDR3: CASSFPGTAYNQPQHF
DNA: TGTGCCAGCAGTTTCCCTGGCACAGCCTACAATCAGCCCCAGCATTTT

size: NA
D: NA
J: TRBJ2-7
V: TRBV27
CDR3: CASSLTLGALTYEQYF
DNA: TGTGCCAGCAGTCTCACCCTGGGGGCCCTTACCTACGAGCAGTACTTC

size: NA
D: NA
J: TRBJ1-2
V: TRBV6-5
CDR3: CASTSGSRYGYTF
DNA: TGTGCCAGCACCTCCGGGTCTCGCTATGGCTACACCTTC

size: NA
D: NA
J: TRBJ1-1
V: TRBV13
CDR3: CASSPVGVGTEAFF
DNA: TGTGCCAGCAGCCCGGTGGGGGTTGGAACTGAAGCTTTCTTT

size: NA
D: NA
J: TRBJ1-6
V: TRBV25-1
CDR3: CASSEVDSPLHF
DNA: TGTGCCAGCAGTGAGGTCGATTCACCCCTCCACTTT

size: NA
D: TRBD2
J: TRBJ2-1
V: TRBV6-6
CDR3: CASMTSGGAYEQFF
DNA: TGTGCCAGCATGACTAGCGGGGGGGCCTATGAGCAGTTCTTC

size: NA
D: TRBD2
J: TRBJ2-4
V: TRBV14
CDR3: CASSQEGLAGQAKNIQYF
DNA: TGTGCCAGCAGCCAAGAAGGCCTAGCGGGACAAGCCAAAAACATTCAGTACTTC

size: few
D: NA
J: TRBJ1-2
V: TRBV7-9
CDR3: CASSSPGANYGYTF
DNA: TGTGCCAGCAGCTCCCCCGGGGCTAACTATGGCTACACCTTC

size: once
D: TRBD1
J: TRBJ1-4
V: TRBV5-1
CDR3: CASSLEGQGGEKLFF
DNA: TGCGCCAGCAGCTTGGAGGGACAGGGAGGTGAAAAACTGTTTTTT

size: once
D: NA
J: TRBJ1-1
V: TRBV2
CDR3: CASLGMNTEAFF
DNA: TGTGCCAGCCTGGGGATGAACACTGAAGCTTTCTTT

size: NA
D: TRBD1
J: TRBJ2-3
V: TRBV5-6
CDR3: CASRLWATGNQDTQYF
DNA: TGTGCCAGCAGGTTGTGGGCGACAGGGAATCAAGATACGCAGTATTTT

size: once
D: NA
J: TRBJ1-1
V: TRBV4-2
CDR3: CASSLGGGNTEAFF
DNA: TGTGCCAGCAGCCTTGGCGGGGGGAACACTGAAGCTTTCTTT

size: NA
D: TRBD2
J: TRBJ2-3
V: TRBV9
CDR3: CASSVVGGGTDTQYF
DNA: TGTGCCAGCAGCGTAGTCGGCGGGGGAACAGATACGCAGTATTTT

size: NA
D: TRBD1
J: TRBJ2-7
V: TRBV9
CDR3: CASSPGQTASEQYF
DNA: TGTGCCAGCAGCCCGGGACAGACTGCAAGCGAGCAGTACTTC

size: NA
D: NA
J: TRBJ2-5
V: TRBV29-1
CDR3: CSALGPSQETQYF
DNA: TGCAGCGCCCTCGGGCCAAGCCAAGAGACCCAGTACTTC

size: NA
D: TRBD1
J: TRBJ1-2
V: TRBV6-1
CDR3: CASTYLTGASYGYTF
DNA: TGTGCCAGCACCTATCTAACAGGGGCCAGCTATGGCTACACCTTC

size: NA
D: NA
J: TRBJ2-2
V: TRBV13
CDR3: CASSLEHGGPNTGELFF
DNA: TGTGCCAGCAGCTTAGAACATGGGGGGCCGAACACCGGGGAGCTGTTTTTT

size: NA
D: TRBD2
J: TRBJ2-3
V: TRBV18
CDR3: CASSPLAGQADTQYF
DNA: TGTGCCAGCTCACCTCTAGCGGGGCAGGCAGATACGCAGTATTTT

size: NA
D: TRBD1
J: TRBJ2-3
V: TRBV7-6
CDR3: CASSLGTGSDTQYF
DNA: TGTGCCAGCAGCTTAGGGACAGGTTCAGATACGCAGTATTTT

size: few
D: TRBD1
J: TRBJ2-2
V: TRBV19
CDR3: CSAGDRGPAGELFF
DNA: TGTAGCGCGGGGGACAGGGGGCCCGCCGGGGAGCTGTTTTTT

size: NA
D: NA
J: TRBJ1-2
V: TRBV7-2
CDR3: CASSLPLSRYGYTF
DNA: TGTGCCAGCAGCTTACCCCTCAGCCGATATGGCTACACCTTC

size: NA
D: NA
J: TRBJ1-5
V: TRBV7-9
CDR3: CASSLGGSQPQHF
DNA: TGTGCCAGCAGCTTAGGGGGAAGTCAGCCCCAGCATTTT

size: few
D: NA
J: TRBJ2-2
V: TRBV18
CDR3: CASSPRGGDTGELFF
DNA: TGTGCCAGCTCACCCAGAGGGGGTGACACCGGGGAGCTGTTTTTT

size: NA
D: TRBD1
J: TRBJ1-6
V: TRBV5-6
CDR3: CASSRDRGGFDPLHF
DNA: TGTGCCAGCAGCCGGGACAGGGGTGGGTTTGATCCCCTCCACTTT

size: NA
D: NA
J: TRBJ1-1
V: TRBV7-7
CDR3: CASSQDWGTEAFF
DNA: TGTGCTAGCAGCCAGGATTGGGGCACTGAAGCTTTCTTT

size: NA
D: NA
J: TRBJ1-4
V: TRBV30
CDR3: CAWRWGTNEKLFF
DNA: TGTGCCTGGAGGTGGGGAACGAATGAAAAACTGTTTTTT

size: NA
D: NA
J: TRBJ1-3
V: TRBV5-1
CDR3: CASSMGGLSGNTIYF
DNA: TGCGCCAGCAGCATGGGGGGTCTCTCTGGAAACACCATATATTTT

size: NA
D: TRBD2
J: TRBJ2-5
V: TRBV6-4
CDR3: CASSYPSGEETQYF
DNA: TGTGCCAGCAGTTACCCTAGCGGGGAAGAGACCCAGTACTTC

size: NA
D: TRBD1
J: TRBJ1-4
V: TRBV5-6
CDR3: CASSLISLGQGNEKLFF
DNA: TGTGCCAGCAGCTTGATCTCTCTGGGACAGGGTAATGAAAAACTGTTTTTT

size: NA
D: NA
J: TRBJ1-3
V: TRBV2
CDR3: CASSEEAGSGNTIYF
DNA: TGTGCCAGCAGTGAAGAGGCAGGCTCTGGAAACACCATATATTTT